The 7 T cell receptor beta chains listed next were all sequenced from one sample in a study of blood T cell repertoires in COVID-19. Generated by immunoSEQ multiplex PCR, the TCRdb table keeps only in-frame clones and is missing some. Here the sample spans approximately 300,000 clones, around 90% being singletons. The specimen sequenced was PBMCs or T cells enriched from blood (not recorded which). Receptor source: a woman aged 30 to 39 who had recovered from COVID-19.

This clone appeared a single time. This chain connects TRBV28 to TRBJ2-3, with 7 bases that match TRBD2. The V segment lost 8 bases and the J segment 0 bases; nucleotides outside the gene matches: 8. The CDR3 runs to 15 residues. CDR1 is MDHEN and CDR2 is SYDVKM in the germline V gene. The CDR3 DNA reads TGTGCCAGCGGGGTCCAGCGGGGAAGCACAGATACGCAGTATTTT. It specifies CASGVQRGSTDTQYF.

The gene calls are TRBV6-5 and TRBJ1-4, with no clear D. The CDR3 is made up of 14 amino acids. Trimming left V 6 bases short and J 8 bases short, with 16 bases between. Germline CDR1 and CDR2: MNHEY and SVGAGI. CDR3 nucleotide sequence: TGTGCCAGCAGCCGCTCTTACGCGGGGGAAAAACTGTTTTTT. Encoded protein: CASSRSYAGEKLFF.

The chain recombines TRBV5-1 with TRBJ1-4, with no clear D. The germline V and J ends were trimmed by 0 bases and 1 base, with 10 bases remaining between them. The CDR3 has 16 residues. Germline-derived CDR1 and CDR2 are SGHRS and YFSETQ. CDR3 nucleotide sequence: TGCGCCAGCAGCTTGGTCGGGGTGGGAACTAATGAAAAACTGTTTTTT. The encoded protein is CASSLVGVGTNEKLFF.

The rearrangement uses TRBV5-1 and TRBJ1-2, with D perhaps matching TRBD1 (5 bases). The V and J ends lost 4 bases and 4 bases respectively, with 14 bases between them. This CDR3 is built from 14 residues. CDR1 and CDR2 (germline): SGHRS, YFSETQ. The DNA of the CDR3 is TGCGCCAGCAGCCCGGACATGCTAATCTATGGCTACACCTTC. Protein: CASSPDMLIYGYTF. Supplemented by reference TRBV5-1 and TRBJ1-2, the full variable domain reads KAGVTQTPRYLIKTRGQQVTLSCSPISGHRSVSWYQQTPGQGLQFLFEYFSETQRNKGNFPGRFSGRQFSNSRSEMNVSTLELGDSALYLCASSPDMLIYGYTFGSGTRLTVV.

The gene calls are TRBV3-1 (or the pseudogene TRBV3-2) and TRBJ1-5; 7 positions agree with TRBD1. The CDR3 has 14 amino acids. V shed 5 bases and J 4 bases; nucleotides not matched to a gene: 5. Germline-derived CDR1 and CDR2 are LGHDT and YNNKEL (reference sequence). As DNA, the CDR3 is TGTGCCAGCAGCTATGGACAGGATAATCAGCCCCAGCATTTT. Protein: CASSYGQDNQPQHF.

The genes are TRBV3-1 (or the pseudogene TRBV3-2) and TRBJ1-4; D is unclear. CDR1 is LGHDT and CDR2 is YNNKEL in the germline V gene (reference sequence). V shed 4 bases and J shed 2 bases, with 14 bases lying between them. CDR3 length equals 16 residues. CDR3 nucleotides: TGTGCCAGCAGCCCCCCTAGGGAGGTGACTAATGAAAAACTGTTTTTT. It specifies CASSPPREVTNEKLFF.

This chain joins TRBV5-1 and TRBJ1-2; no clear D gene. This CDR3 is 14 amino acids long. Germline values: CDR1 SGHRS, CDR2 YFSETQ. Trimming cost V 4 bases and J 2 bases, with 12 bases left between them. The CDR3 region is CASSMGGENYGYTF. Here the CDR3 DNA reads TGCGCCAGCAGCATGGGCGGGGAAAACTATGGCTACACCTTC.